The present TCR beta chain was sequenced within a study of T cell repertoires in ileal Crohn's disease (dated by TCRdb to about 2019). About the study as a whole: At the time of surgery, approximately 35% of patients were active smokers, and the median duration of disease was around eight years. All patients had surgery for a complication: stricturing disease in approximately 61% and penetrating disease in 39%. Postoperative therapy was given to about half of the patients, with thiopurines administered to some 10 patients and anti-TNF agents administered to some 20 patients. TCR repertoire analysis was done in fewer than 75 Crohn's disease patients from a prospective multicentre cohort. The study was conducted in parallel with a multicentre cohort that was designed to identify predictors of early endoscopic recurrence following ileocolonic resection. Endoscopic postoperative recurrence was defined by a Rutgeerts score above i0. A total of roughly 170 mucosal samples from some 60 patients were sequenced, with samples obtained at several locations on the surgical specimen and at postoperative endoscopy.

Overall results and qualifications from the work: Higher percentages of high-frequency clones at the time of surgery were linked to endoscopic recurrence, and every patient with clonality above 26.8% (18/57) had recurrence. Compared with CD4 T cells, sorted CD8 T cells held more high-frequency clones, which suggests that the mucosal expansions were mostly CD8. Mucosal CD4 and CD8 T cells were sorted and sequenced only in a subgroup of patients, whose size was not stated. Patients who were active smokers at surgery had a significantly higher proportion of clonal expansions than non-smokers (around 25% vs 18%, p=0.02).

Eligible patients were adults with ileal or ileocolonic Crohn's disease who had an indication for ileocolonic resection. Whole ileal mucosal biopsies were kept frozen at -80 degrees C prior to DNA extraction. A TRizol-based method was used to extract genomic DNA from the frozen whole biopsies, and the DNA was quantified with a NanoDrop 2000 spectrophotometer. For commercial TCRB immunosequencing, about 500 nanograms of biopsy DNA were submitted for each sample. Adaptive Biotechnology amplified CDR3 regions from genomic DNA with a two-step multiplex PCR that controlled for amplification bias. Primers covering every V and J gene segment were used in the first PCR, while barcodes and Illumina adapters were added in the second PCR. CDR3 libraries were sequenced on an Illumina instrument. The source study handled its data this way. The analysis used both the pipelines supplied by the vendor and custom analysis of the raw data in R/Bioconductor with R version 3.3.0. Clonality, which ranges from 0 to 1, was calculated as the inverse of the normalised Shannon entropy across all productive clones. High-frequency clones were defined as the share of the repertoire taken up by the top 100 clones, keeping only clones that passed a 95% confidence test. The Simpson index measured repertoire diversity, and the Morisita-Horn index measured overlap between samples. This immuneACCESS table, as held by TCRdb, lists in-frame sequences with V and J called but not all clones. Of the missing ones, under half trace to an unresolved V gene in checked studies; the others have no known cause. The V and J calls and the clone size are those of that table, but D and trimming were determined from the DNA. The sample data list about 14,000 clones, and around 84% of these were observed just once. Under 6.5% of the sample comes from the top ten.

As concerns this clone: What this receptor recognizes is not known. No quality values exist for individual bases; no much larger clone is one base distant.

The TCR comes from an adult with Crohn's disease. Sequencing used ileal tissue.

Here is the DNA: TGTGCCAGCAGCCCCCCCAGTCAGCCCCAGCATTTT. It is translated as CASSPPSQPQHF. The chain is encoded by TRBV5-8 joined to TRBJ1-5; there is no confident call for the D gene. Relative to germline, V is 4 bases shorter and J is 6 bases shorter, with 8 bases between their ends. CDR1 SGHTS and CDR2 YDEGEE are derived from the germline V gene. Spanning cysteine to phenylalanine, the CDR3 consists of 12 amino acids. The CDR3 DNA has 36 bases and is translated from base 1.